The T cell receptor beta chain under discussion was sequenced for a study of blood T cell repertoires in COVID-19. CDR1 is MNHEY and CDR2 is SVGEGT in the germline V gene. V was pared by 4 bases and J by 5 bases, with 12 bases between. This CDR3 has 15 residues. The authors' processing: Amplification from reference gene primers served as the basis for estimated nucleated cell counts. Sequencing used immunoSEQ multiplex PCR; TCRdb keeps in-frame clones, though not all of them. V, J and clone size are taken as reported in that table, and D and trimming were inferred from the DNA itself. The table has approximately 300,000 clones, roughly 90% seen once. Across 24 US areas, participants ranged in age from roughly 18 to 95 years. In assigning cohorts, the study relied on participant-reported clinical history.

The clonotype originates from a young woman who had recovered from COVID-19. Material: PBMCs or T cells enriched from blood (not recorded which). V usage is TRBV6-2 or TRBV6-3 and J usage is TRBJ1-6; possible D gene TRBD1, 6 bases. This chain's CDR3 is CASSFGQRDNSPLHF. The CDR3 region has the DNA TGTGCCAGCAGTTTCGGACAGAGGGATAATTCACCCCTCCACTTT.